These 3 T cell receptor beta chains came from one sample sequenced in a study of cytomegalovirus exposure and HLA in healthy donors (dated by TCRdb to the late 2010s). The receptor library was made with the immunoSEQ multiplex PCR assay. Sourced from immuneACCESS, this table was stored by TCRdb with only in-frame sequences that have V and J called. A share of the clones is absent; for the studies checked, an unresolved V gene accounts for under half, and the remainder has no known explanation. This sample comprises more than 85,000 clones, around 83% of them detected only once. 3% to 4% of the sample is held by the ten biggest clonotypes. Sequencing was carried out using PBMCs. The receptors derive from a woman aged 18-29 years in good health and CMV-seropositive.

The chain uses TRBV25-1 and TRBJ1-5; TRBD1 is a possible D gene (6 bases). Germline lookup yields CDR1 MGHDK and CDR2 SYGVNS. Trimming left V 5 bases short and J 2 bases short, with 16 bases between. This CDR3 has 16 amino acids. For the CDR3, the DNA is TGTGCCAGCAGTCAACCAGGGGTGTTGGGCAATCAGCCCCAGCATTTT. Its protein is CASSQPGVLGNQPQHF.

The chain recombines TRBV28 with TRBJ1-4, with 8 bases aligning to TRBD1. CDR1 and CDR2 from the germline V gene are MDHEN and SYDVKM. Losses at the gene ends were 4 bases for V and 11 bases for J; bases not matched to a gene: 3. The CDR3 is 12 residues long. The chain's CDR3 is CASSSGQVKLFF. For the CDR3, the DNA is TGTGCCAGCAGTTCGGGACAGGTGAAACTGTTTTTT.

As for this clone: Relative to the germline gene, one junction end is altered; a read error may explain this. The genes are TRBV7-7 and TRBJ2-1, with D hard to call. The CDR3 runs to 15 residues. The V gene's germline CDR1 is SSHAT and CDR2 FNYEAQ (reference sequence). The CDR3 loop reads CASSLSYALHNEQFF. The CDR3 DNA reads TGTGCTAGCAGCTTATCCTATGCCCTCCACAATGAGCAGTTCTTC.